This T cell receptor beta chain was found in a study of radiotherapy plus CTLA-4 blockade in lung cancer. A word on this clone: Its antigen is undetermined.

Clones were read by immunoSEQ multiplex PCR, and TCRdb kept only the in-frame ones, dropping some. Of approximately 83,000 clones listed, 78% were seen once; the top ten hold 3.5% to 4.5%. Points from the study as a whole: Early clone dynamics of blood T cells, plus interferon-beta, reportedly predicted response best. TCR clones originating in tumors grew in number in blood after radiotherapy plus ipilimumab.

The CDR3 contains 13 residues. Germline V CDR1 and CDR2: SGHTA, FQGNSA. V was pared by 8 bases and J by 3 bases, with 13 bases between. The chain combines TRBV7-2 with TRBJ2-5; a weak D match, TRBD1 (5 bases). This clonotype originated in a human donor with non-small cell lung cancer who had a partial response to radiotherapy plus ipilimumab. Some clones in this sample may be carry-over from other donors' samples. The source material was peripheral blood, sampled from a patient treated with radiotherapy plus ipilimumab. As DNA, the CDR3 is TGTGCCAGCCGCAGCAGGGTCAAAGAGACCCAGTACTTC. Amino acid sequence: CASRSRVKETQYF.